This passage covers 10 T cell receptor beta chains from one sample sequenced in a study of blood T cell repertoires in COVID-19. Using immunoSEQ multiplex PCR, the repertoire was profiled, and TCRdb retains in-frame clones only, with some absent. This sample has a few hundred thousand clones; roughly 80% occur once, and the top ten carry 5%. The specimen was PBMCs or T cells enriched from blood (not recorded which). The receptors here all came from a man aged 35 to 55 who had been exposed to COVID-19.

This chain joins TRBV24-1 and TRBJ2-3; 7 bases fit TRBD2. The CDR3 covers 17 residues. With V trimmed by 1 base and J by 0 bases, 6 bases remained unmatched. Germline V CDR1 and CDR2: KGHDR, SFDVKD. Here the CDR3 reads CATSDLVASGSTDTQYF. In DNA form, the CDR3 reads TGTGCCACCAGTGATTTAGTGGCTAGCGGAAGCACAGATACGCAGTATTTT.

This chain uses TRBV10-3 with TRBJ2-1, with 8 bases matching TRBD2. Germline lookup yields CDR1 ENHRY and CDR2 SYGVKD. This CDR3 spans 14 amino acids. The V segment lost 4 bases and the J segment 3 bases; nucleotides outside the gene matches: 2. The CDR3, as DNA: TGTGCCATCAGTGCGGGGACTAGCTACAATGAGCAGTTCTTC. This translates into CAISAGTSYNEQFF.

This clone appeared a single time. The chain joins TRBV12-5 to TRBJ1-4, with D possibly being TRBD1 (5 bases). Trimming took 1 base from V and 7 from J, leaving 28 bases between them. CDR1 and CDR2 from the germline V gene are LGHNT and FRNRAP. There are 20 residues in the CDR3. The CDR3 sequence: CASGLAAGGLYPAGGEKLFF. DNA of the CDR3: TGTGCTAGTGGTTTGGCCGCGGGGGGACTATACCCAGCCGGCGGTGAAAAACTGTTTTTT.

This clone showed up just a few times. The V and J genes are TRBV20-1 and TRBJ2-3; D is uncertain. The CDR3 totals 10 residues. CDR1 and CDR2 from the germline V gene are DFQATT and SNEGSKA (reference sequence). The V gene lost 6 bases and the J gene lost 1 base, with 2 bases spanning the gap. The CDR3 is CSAGTDTQYF. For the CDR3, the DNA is TGCAGTGCCGGCACAGATACGCAGTATTTT.

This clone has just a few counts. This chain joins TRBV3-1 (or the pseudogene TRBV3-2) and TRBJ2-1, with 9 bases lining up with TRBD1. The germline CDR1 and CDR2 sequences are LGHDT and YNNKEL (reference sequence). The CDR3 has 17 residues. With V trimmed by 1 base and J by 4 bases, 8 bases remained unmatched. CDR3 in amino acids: CASSQAKGDRVYNEQFF. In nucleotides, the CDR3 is TGTGCCAGCAGCCAAGCGAAGGGGGACAGGGTATACAATGAGCAGTTCTTC.

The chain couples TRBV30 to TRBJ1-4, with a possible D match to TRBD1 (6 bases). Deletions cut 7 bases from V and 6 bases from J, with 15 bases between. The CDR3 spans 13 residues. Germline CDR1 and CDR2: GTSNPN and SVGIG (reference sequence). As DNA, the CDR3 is TGTGCCTCGACGAGGGGGACGTATGAAAAACTGTTTTTT. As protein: CASTRGTYEKLFF.

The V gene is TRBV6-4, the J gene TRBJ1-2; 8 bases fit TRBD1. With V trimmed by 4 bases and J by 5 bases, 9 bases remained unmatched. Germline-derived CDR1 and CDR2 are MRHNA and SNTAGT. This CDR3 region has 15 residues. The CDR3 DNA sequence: TGTGCCAGCAGTGCCCTATCGGGACAGGATTATGGCTACACCTTC. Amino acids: CASSALSGQDYGYTF.

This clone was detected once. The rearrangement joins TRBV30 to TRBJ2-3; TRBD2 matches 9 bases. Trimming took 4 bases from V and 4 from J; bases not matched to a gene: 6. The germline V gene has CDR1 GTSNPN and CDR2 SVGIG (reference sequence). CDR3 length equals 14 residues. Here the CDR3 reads CAWTSGIPPDTQYF. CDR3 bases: TGTGCCTGGACTAGCGGGATTCCCCCAGATACGCAGTATTTT.

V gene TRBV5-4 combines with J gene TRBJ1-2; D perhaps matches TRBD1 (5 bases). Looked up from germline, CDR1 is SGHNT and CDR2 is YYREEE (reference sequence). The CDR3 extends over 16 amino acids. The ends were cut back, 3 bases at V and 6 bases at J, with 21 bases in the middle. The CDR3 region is CASSYRVRGKRNGYTF. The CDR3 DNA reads TGTGCCAGCAGCTACCGGGTCCGGGGGAAAAGAAATGGCTACACCTTC.

The CDR3, as DNA: TGTGCCAGCAGTGGGCAGGTCAATGAGCAGTTCTTC. Amino acid sequence: CASSGQVNEQFF. V and J are TRBV21-1 and TRBJ2-1; the table gives TRBD1 as D, unverified against the DNA. TRBV21-1 is marked as a pseudogene. This CDR3 is 12 amino acids long.